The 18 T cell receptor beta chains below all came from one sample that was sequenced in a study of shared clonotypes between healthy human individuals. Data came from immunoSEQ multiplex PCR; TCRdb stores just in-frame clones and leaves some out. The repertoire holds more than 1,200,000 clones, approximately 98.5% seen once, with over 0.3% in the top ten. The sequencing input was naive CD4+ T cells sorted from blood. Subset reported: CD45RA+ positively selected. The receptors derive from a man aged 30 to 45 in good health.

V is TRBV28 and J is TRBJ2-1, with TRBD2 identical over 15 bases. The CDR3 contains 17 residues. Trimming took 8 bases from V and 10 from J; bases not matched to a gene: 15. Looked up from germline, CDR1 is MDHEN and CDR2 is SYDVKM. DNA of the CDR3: TGTGCCAGCGATGATCTTTCGGGACTAGCGGGAGGAACGGAGCAGTTCTTC. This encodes CASDDLSGLAGGTEQFF.

The CDR3 bases are TGTGCCAGCTTTCCTCTAAAGGGGCAGACCTACGAGCAGTACTTC. Translation: CASFPLKGQTYEQYF. The chain is built from TRBV2 and TRBJ2-7; a possible D gene is TRBD1 (5 bases). The ends were cut back, 8 bases at V and 2 bases at J, with 19 bases in the middle. Germline V gene data show CDR1 as SNHLY and CDR2 as FYNNEI. The CDR3 runs to 15 residues.

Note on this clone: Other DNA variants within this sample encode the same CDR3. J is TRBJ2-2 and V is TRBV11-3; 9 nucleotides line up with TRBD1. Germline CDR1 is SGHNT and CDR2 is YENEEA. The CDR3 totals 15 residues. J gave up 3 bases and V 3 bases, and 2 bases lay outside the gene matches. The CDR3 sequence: CASSLGQGDTGELFF. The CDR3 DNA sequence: TGTGCCAGCAGCTTGGGACAGGGCGACACCGGGGAGCTGTTTTTT.

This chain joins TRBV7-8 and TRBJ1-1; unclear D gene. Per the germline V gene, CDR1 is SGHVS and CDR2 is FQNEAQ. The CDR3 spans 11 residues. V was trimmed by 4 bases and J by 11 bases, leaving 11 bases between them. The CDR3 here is CASSSVSGAFF. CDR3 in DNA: TGTGCCAGCAGCTCCGTCAGTGGGGCTTTCTTT. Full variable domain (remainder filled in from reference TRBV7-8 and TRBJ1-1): GAGVSQSPRYKVAKRGQDVALRCDPISGHVSLFWYQQALGQGPEFLTYFQNEAQLDKSGLPSDRFFAERPEGSVSTLKIQRTQQEDSAVYLCASSSVSGAFFGQGTRLTVV.

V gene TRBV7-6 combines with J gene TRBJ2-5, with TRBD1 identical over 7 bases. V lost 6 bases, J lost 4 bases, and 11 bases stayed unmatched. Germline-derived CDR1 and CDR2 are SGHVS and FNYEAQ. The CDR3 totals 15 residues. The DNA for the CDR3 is TGTGCCAGCAGTTATCCGGGACAGCTGGGAGAGACCCAGTACTTC. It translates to CASSYPGQLGETQYF.

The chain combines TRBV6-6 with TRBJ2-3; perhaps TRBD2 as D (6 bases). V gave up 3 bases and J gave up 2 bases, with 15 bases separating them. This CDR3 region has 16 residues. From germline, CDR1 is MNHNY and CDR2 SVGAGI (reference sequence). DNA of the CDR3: TGTGCCAGCAGTTATCGACTAGGGGATCTCACAGATACGCAGTATTTT. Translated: CASSYRLGDLTDTQYF.

The CDR3 region has the DNA TGTGCCAGCAGTGTAGGAAACAGTCAAAGCGCTGAAGCTTTCTTT. Its protein is CASSVGNSQSAEAFF. This sequence joins TRBV25-1 and TRBJ1-1; D unresolved. Trimming left V 4 bases short and J 6 bases short, with 18 bases between. Germline V CDR1 and CDR2: MGHDK, SYGVNS. This CDR3 contains 15 residues.

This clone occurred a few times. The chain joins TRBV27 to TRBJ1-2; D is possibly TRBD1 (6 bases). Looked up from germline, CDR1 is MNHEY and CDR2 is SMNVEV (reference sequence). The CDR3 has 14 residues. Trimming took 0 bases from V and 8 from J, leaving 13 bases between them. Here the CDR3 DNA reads TGTGCCAGCAGTTTATCGGGGGGGGCTGACGGCTACACCTTC. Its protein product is CASSLSGGADGYTF.

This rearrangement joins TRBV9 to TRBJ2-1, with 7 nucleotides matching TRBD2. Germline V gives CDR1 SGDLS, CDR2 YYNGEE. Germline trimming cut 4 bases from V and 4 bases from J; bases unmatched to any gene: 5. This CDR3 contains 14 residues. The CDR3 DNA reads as TGTGCCAGCAGCAAACCGGGACTATACAATGAGCAGTTCTTC. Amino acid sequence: CASSKPGLYNEQFF.

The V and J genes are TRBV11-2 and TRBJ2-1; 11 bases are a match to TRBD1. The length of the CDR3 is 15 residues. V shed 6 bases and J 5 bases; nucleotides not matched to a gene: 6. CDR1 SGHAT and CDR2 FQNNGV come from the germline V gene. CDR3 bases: TGTGCCAGCAGGCGGACAGGGGGCAACAACAATGAGCAGTTCTTC. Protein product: CASRRTGGNNNEQFF.

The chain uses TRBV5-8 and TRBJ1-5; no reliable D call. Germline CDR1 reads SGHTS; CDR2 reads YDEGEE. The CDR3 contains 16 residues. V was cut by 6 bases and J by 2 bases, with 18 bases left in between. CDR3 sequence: CASTLVSGGRNQPQHF. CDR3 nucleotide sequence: TGTGCCAGCACCCTAGTTTCGGGCGGGCGCAATCAGCCCCAGCATTTT.

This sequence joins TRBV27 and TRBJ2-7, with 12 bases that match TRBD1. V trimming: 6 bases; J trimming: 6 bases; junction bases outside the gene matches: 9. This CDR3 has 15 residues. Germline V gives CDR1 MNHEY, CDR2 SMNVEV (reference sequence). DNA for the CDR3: TGTGCCAGCAGGCCCACCGGGACAGGGGGCGCCGAGCAGTACTTC. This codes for CASRPTGTGGAEQYF.

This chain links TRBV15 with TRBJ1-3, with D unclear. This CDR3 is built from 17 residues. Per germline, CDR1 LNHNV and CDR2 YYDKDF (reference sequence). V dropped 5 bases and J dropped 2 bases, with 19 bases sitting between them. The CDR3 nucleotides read TGTGCCACCAGCCGATTTCAGATAAACCGAACTGGAAACACCATATATTTT. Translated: CATSRFQINRTGNTIYF.

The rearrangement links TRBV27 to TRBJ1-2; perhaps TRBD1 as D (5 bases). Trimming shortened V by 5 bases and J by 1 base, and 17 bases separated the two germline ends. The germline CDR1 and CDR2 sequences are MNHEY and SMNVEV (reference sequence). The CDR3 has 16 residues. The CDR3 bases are TGTGCCAGCAGTATTGGACACCGCAGGGATAACTATGGCTACACCTTC. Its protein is CASSIGHRRDNYGYTF.

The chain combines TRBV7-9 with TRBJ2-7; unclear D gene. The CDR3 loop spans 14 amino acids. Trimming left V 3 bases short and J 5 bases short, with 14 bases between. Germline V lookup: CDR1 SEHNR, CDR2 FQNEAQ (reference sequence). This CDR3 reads CASSFFPGVDEQYF. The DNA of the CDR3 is TGTGCCAGCAGCTTTTTTCCGGGTGTGGACGAGCAGTACTTC.

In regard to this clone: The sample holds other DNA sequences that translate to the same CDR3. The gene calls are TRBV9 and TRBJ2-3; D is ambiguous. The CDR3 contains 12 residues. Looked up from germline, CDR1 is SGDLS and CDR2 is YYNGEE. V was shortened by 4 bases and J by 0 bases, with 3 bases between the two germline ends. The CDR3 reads CASSQSTDTQYF. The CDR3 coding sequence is TGTGCCAGCAGCCAGAGCACAGATACGCAGTATTTT.

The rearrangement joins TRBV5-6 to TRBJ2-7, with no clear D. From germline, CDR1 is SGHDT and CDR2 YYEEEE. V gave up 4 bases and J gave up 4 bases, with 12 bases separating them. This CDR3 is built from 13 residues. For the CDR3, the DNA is TGTGCCAGCAGCAGGTCCCCGTGGTACGAGCAGTACTTC. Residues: CASSRSPWYEQYF. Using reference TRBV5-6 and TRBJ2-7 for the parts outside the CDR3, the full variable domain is DAGVTQSPTHLIKTRGQQVTLRCSPKSGHDTVSWYQQALGQGPQFIFQYYEEEERQRGNFPDRFSGHQFPNYSSELNVNALLLGDSALYLCASSRSPWYEQYFGPGTRLTVT.

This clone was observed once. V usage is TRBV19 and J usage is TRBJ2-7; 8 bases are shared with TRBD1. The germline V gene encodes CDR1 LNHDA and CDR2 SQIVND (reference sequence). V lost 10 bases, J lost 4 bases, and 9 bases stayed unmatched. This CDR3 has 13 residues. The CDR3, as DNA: TGTGCCACCCGGGGCCAGGGGGCTTACGAGCAGTACTTC. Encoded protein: CATRGQGAYEQYF.